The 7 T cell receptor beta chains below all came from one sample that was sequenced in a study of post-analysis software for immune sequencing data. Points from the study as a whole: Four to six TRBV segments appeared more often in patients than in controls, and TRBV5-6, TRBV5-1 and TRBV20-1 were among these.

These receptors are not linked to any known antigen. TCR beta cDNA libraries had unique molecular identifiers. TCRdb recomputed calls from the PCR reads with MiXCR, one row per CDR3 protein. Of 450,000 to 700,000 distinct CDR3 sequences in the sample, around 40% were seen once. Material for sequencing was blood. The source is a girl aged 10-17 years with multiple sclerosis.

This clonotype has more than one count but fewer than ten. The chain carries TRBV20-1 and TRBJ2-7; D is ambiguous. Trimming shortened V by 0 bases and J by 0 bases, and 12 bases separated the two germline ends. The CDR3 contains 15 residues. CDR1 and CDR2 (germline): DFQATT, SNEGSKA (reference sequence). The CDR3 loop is CSARDPARSSYEQYF. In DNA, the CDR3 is TGCAGTGCTAGAGATCCCGCCAGGAGCTCCTACGAGCAGTACTTC.

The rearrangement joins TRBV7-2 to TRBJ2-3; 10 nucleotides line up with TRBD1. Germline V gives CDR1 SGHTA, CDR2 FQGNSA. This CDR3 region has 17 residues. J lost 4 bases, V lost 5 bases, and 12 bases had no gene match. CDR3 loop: CASSPRSGQGVADTQYF. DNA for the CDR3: TGTGCCAGCAGCCCCCGGAGTGGACAGGGGGTGGCAGATACGCAGTATTTT.

In DNA, the CDR3 is TGTGCCTGGAGTGGGACTAGCGGTTCTAAGCAGTTCTTC. Translating it yields CAWSGTSGSKQFF. V gene TRBV30 combines with J gene TRBJ2-1; 10 bases fit TRBD2. The CDR3 loop spans 13 amino acids. Germline V lookup: CDR1 GTSNPN, CDR2 SVGIG (reference sequence). Trimming cost V 1 base and J 11 bases; bases outside gene matches: 5.

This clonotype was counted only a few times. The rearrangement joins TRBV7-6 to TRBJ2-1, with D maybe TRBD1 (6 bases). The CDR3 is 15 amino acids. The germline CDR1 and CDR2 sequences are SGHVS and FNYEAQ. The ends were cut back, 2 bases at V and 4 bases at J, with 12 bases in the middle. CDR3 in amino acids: CASSLRAGEYNEQFF. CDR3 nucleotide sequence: TGTGCCAGCAGCTTAAGGGCAGGGGAATACAATGAGCAGTTCTTC.

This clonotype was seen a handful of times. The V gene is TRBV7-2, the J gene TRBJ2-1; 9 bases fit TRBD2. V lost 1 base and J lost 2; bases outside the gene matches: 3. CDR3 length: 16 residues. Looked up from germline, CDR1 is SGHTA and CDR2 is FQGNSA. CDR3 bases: TGTGCCAGCAGCTTAGACGTAGCGGGGGCCTACAATGAGCAGTTCTTC. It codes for CASSLDVAGAYNEQFF.

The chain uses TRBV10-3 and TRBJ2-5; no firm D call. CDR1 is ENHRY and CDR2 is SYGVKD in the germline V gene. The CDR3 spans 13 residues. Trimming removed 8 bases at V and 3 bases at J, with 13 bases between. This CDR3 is CAIGVEPEETQYF. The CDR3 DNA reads TGTGCCATCGGCGTAGAACCCGAAGAGACCCAGTACTTC.

CDR3 bases: TGTGCCAGCAGTTTAAATGGGTTGGGCAGGGGCCACGAGCAGTACTTC. Translating it yields CASSLNGLGRGHEQYF. The V call is TRBV12-3 or TRBV12-4, the J call TRBJ2-7; D may be TRBD1 (6 bases). The length of the CDR3 is 16 residues. V lost 2 bases and J lost 5, with 19 bases in between.